The rows below give T cell receptor beta chains drawn from one sample of a study of T cells after yellow fever vaccination. Each CDR3 protein gets one entry after TCRdb re-called the 5' RACE reads with MiXCR. Among around 180,000 distinct CDR3 sequences listed, approximately 6.2% were seen once. The sequencing here drew on CD4+ T cells sorted from PBMCs, taken on the day of the first yellow fever vaccination. These receptors originate from a man younger than 35 who received the YFV17D yellow fever vaccine. The CDR3 runs from the conserved cysteine through the conserved F or W. The order of the fields is clone size, D gene, J gene, V gene, CDR3 protein, CDR3 DNA. The D gene is left open where the match is weak. Rows may omit the clone size; those that give it use once, few, many or a size class.

.,TRBD1,TRBJ2-1,TRBV19,CASSTPGQGYNEQFF,TGTGCCAGTAGTACACCGGGACAGGGCTACAATGAGCAGTTCTTC
many,.,TRBJ2-3,TRBV7-8,CASSIRLVGGTDTQYF,TGTGCCAGCAGCATCCGACTGGTGGGGGGCACAGATACGCAGTATTTT
few,TRBD1,TRBJ1-2,TRBV19,CASSDPGQGDGYTF,TGTGCCAGTAGTGACCCGGGACAGGGGGATGGCTACACCTTC
.,TRBD1,TRBJ1-1,TRBV7-3,CASSSKGARVEAFF,TGTGCCAGCAGCTCAAAGGGGGCCAGAGTTGAAGCTTTCTTT
many,.,TRBJ2-5,TRBV27,CASSRWPPSGETQYF,TGTGCCAGCAGTCGATGGCCCCCGTCAGGAGAGACCCAGTACTTC
many,TRBD2,TRBJ2-3,TRBV12-3/TRBV12-4,CASSKGLALPGTDTQYF,TGTGCCAGCAGTAAAGGACTAGCTTTACCCGGTACAGATACGCAGTATTTT
many,.,TRBJ2-3,TRBV21-1,CASSPRERSTDTQYF,TGTGCCAGCAGCCCGAGGGAACGGAGCACAGATACGCAGTATTTT
many,.,TRBJ2-7,TRBV18,CASSGGGEQYF,TGTGCCAGCTCAGGGGGCGGCGAGCAGTACTTC
many,.,TRBJ2-5,TRBV20-1,CSARGGPQETQYF,TGCAGTGCTAGAGGGGGGCCGCAAGAGACCCAGTACTTC
.,TRBD2,TRBJ2-3,TRBV12-3/TRBV12-4,CASSSPPSGGGTDTQYF,TGTGCCAGCAGTTCACCGCCTAGCGGGGGGGGCACAGATACGCAGTATTTT
many,TRBD1,TRBJ1-2,TRBV20-1,CSASHSTGDGYTF,TGCAGTGCTAGCCACTCGACAGGGGATGGCTACACCTTC
.,TRBD1,TRBJ2-2,TRBV2,CASSHARPGTGNTGELFF,TGTGCCAGCAGCCACGCCCGACCGGGGACAGGGAACACCGGGGAGCTGTTTTTT
many,TRBD1,TRBJ2-5,TRBV20-1,CSARDWMASQGVETQYF,TGCAGTGCTAGAGATTGGATGGCTAGCCAGGGGGTGGAGACCCAGTACTTC
many,TRBD2,TRBJ2-1,TRBV5-1,CASTRAGATYNEQFF,TGCGCCAGCACCAGAGCGGGGGCCACCTACAATGAGCAGTTCTTC
many,.,TRBJ2-3,TRBV5-5,CASSSSGIDTQYF,TGTGCCAGCAGTTCGTCGGGAATAGATACGCAGTATTTT
many,.,TRBJ2-2,TRBV12-3/TRBV12-4,CASSFRGARTGELFF,TGTGCCAGCAGTTTTAGGGGGGCCCGTACCGGGGAGCTGTTTTTT
few,.,TRBJ2-1,TRBV5-5,CASSPGRGPYNEQFF,TGTGCCAGCAGCCCCGGGCGGGGGCCTTACAATGAGCAGTTCTTC
few,.,TRBJ1-6,TRBV12-3/TRBV12-4,CASSLGLSPLHF,TGTGCCAGCAGTTTGGGTCTTTCACCCCTCCACTTT
many,.,TRBJ1-1,TRBV27,CASSINAGLGTEAFF,TGTGCCAGCAGTATCAATGCGGGGCTGGGCACTGAAGCTTTCTTT
few,.,TRBJ2-2,TRBV23-1,CASSPCQGGTGELFF,TGCGCCAGCAGTCCGTGCCAGGGCGGCACCGGGGAGCTGTTTTTT
many,.,TRBJ2-3,TRBV7-2,CASSPGGTDTQYF,TGTGCCAGCAGCCCAGGGGGCACAGATACGCAGTATTTT
many,.,TRBJ2-1,TRBV10-2,CASSESAGTYNEQFF,TGCGCCAGCAGTGAATCGGCGGGGACTTACAATGAGCAGTTCTTC
many,.,TRBJ1-6,TRBV6-5,CASNWINYNSPLHF,TGTGCCAGCAATTGGATAAATTATAATTCACCCCTCCACTTT
many,TRBD1,TRBJ1-2,TRBV10-2,CASSEPGQGNYGYTF,TGCGCCAGCAGTGAACCGGGACAGGGGAACTATGGCTACACCTTC
.,TRBD2,TRBJ2-3,TRBV18,CASSLAGGYTDTQYF,TGTGCCAGCTCACTGGCGGGGGGCTACACAGATACGCAGTATTTT
.,.,TRBJ2-5,TRBV7-2,CASTRMYQETQYF,TGTGCCAGCACCCGGATGTACCAAGAGACCCAGTACTTC
many,TRBD1,TRBJ1-4,TRBV23-1,CASSHPSDRGPGEKLFF,TGCGCCAGCAGTCACCCTTCTGACAGGGGGCCAGGGGAAAAACTGTTTTTT
.,.,TRBJ2-5,TRBV10-3,CAIRSTRREETQYF,TGTGCCATCAGGTCAACCCGAAGGGAAGAGACCCAGTACTTC
many,.,TRBJ2-4,TRBV12-3/TRBV12-4,CASRWARGGLDIQYF,TGTGCCAGCAGGTGGGCCAGGGGCGGATTGGACATTCAGTACTTC
few,.,TRBJ2-2,TRBV7-2,CASSLLTSTGELFF,TGTGCCAGCAGCTTACTGACGAGCACCGGGGAGCTGTTTTTT
many,TRBD2,TRBJ2-1,TRBV19,CATDSGNYNEQFF,TGTGCCACCGATAGCGGGAACTACAATGAGCAGTTCTTC
few,.,TRBJ2-1,TRBV20-1,CSASGGGARNEQFF,TGCAGTGCTAGTGGGGGGGGGGCTAGAAATGAGCAGTTCTTC
.,.,TRBJ1-1,TRBV28,CASSLASLNTEAFF,TGTGCCAGCAGTTTGGCATCTTTGAACACTGAAGCTTTCTTT
few,.,TRBJ2-5,TRBV20-1,CSASPLRIQETQYF,TGCAGTGCTAGCCCCCTTCGGATACAAGAGACCCAGTACTTC
.,TRBD1,TRBJ1-6,TRBV7-2,CASSPRLDRGYSPLHF,TGTGCCAGCAGCCCCCGTTTGGACAGGGGGTATTCACCCCTCCACTTT
.,TRBD1,TRBJ1-5,TRBV20-1,CSAGGPTGRNQPQHF,TGCAGTGCTGGAGGGCCGACAGGGCGAAATCAGCCCCAGCATTTT
.,.,TRBJ2-2,TRBV6-5,CASSYRGFTGELFF,TGTGCCAGCAGTTACCGGGGGTTCACCGGGGAGCTGTTTTTT
many,.,TRBJ2-7,TRBV4-3,CASSQESLHRGQGGYEQYF,TGCGCCAGCAGCCAAGAGTCCCTTCACCGGGGCCAGGGGGGGTACGAGCAGTACTTC
few,.,TRBJ1-5,TRBV12-2,CASRLAGGGNQPQHF,TGTGCAAGTCGCTTAGCGGGTGGGGGCAATCAGCCCCAGCATTTT
many,.,TRBJ2-3,TRBV10-3,CAISARVGTDTQYF,TGTGCCATCAGTGCAAGGGTGGGGACAGATACGCAGTATTTT
many,.,TRBJ2-2,TRBV9,CASSVAPVNTGELFF,TGTGCCAGCAGCGTAGCTCCGGTTAACACCGGGGAGCTGTTTTTT
many,.,TRBJ2-3,TRBV10-3,CAISEERGRGTDTQYF,TGTGCCATCAGTGAGGAGAGGGGCCGAGGCACAGATACGCAGTATTTT
.,TRBD1,TRBJ2-7,TRBV5-1,CASSWERQGDEQYF,TGCGCCAGCAGCTGGGAGCGACAGGGGGACGAGCAGTACTTC
.,.,TRBJ2-2,TRBV27,CASSSHSPTGELFF,TGTGCCAGCAGTTCCCATAGCCCCACCGGGGAGCTGTTTTTT
.,.,TRBJ2-7,TRBV29-1,CSVNIGSHEQYF,TGCAGCGTTAATATCGGATCCCACGAGCAGTACTTC
.,.,TRBJ2-2,TRBV14,CASSPRTAGELFF,TGTGCCAGCAGCCCTCGGACAGCCGGGGAGCTGTTTTTT
.,.,TRBJ1-6,TRBV12-3/TRBV12-4,CASRDSNNSPLHF,TGTGCCAGCAGGGACAGTAATAATTCACCCCTCCACTTT
.,TRBD2,TRBJ2-3,TRBV5-4,CASRPSGGASDTQYF,TGTGCCAGCAGACCTAGCGGGGGGGCAAGTGATACGCAGTATTTT
few,.,TRBJ1-1,TRBV5-1,CASSQGHGNTEAFF,TGCGCCAGCAGCCAGGGACACGGAAACACTGAAGCTTTCTTT
many,.,TRBJ2-3,TRBV7-2,CASSPSQVTDTQYF,TGTGCCAGCAGCCCGTCCCAGGTCACGGATACGCAGTATTTT
many,.,TRBJ1-1,TRBV3-1,CASSHYGGNTEAFF,TGTGCCAGCAGCCATTATGGGGGTAACACTGAAGCTTTCTTT
.,.,TRBJ2-2,TRBV4-2,CASSQDFARGDTGELFF,TGTGCCAGCAGCCAAGATTTCGCCAGGGGAGACACCGGGGAGCTGTTTTTT
many,.,TRBJ2-1,TRBV6-1,CASSQTVSYNEQFF,TGTGCCAGCAGCCAGACAGTATCCTACAATGAGCAGTTCTTC
few,TRBD2,TRBJ2-7,TRBV19,CASSNSGGAGFYF,TGTGCCAGTAGTAATAGCGGGGGAGCCGGGTTCTACTTC